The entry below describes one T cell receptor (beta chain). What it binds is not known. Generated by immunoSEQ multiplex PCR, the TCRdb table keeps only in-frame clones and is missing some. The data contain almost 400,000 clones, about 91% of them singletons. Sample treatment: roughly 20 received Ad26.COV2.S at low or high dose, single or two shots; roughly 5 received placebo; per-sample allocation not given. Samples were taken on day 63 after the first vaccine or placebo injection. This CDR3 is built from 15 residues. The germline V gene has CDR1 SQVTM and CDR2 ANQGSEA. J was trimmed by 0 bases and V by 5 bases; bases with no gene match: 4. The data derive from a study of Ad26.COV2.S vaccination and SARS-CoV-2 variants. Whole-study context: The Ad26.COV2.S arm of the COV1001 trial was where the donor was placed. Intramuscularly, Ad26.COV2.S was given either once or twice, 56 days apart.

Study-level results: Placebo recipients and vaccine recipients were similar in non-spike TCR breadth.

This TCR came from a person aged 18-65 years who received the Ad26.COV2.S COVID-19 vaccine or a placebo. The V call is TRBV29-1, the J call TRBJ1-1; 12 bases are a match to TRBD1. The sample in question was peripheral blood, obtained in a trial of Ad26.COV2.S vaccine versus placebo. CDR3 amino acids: CSVTGTGGMNTEAFF. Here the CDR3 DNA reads TGCAGCGTTACCGGGACAGGGGGCATGAACACTGAAGCTTTCTTT.